This T cell receptor (beta chain) was identified in a study of blood T cell repertoires in COVID-19. Study-level information: COVID-19 samples collected from the United States, Italy and Spain covered acute and convalescent phases.

Germline V gives CDR1 SEHNR, CDR2 FQNEAQ (reference sequence). The CDR3 is made up of 17 amino acids. V lost 5 bases and J lost 0, with 17 bases in between. In the source study's methods: Estimates of nucleated cell counts were drawn from the amplification of reference gene primers. The table came from immunoSEQ multiplex PCR; TCRdb's copy has only in-frame clones and leaves some out. V and J calls and clone size are as listed in that table; D and trimming were resolved from the DNA. The table includes more than 110,000 clones, around nine tenths detected once. This clone showed up just once. The TCR comes from a man aged 55 to 69 with active or convalescent COVID-19. Specimen: peripheral blood. The rearrangement joins TRBV7-9 to TRBJ2-1, with D possibly matching TRBD2 (6 bases). CDR3 DNA sequence: TGTGCCAGCAGCCCGTCAACTAGCCTCAGCTCCTACAATGAGCAGTTCTTC. Translated, it gives CASSPSTSLSSYNEQFF. The whole variable domain, remainder taken from reference TRBV7-9 and TRBJ2-1, is DTGVSQNPRHKITKRGQNVTFRCDPISEHNRLYWYRQTLGQGPEFLTYFQNEAQLEKSRLLSDRFSAERPKGSFSTLEIQRTEQGDSAMYLCASSPSTSLSSYNEQFFGPGTRLTVL.